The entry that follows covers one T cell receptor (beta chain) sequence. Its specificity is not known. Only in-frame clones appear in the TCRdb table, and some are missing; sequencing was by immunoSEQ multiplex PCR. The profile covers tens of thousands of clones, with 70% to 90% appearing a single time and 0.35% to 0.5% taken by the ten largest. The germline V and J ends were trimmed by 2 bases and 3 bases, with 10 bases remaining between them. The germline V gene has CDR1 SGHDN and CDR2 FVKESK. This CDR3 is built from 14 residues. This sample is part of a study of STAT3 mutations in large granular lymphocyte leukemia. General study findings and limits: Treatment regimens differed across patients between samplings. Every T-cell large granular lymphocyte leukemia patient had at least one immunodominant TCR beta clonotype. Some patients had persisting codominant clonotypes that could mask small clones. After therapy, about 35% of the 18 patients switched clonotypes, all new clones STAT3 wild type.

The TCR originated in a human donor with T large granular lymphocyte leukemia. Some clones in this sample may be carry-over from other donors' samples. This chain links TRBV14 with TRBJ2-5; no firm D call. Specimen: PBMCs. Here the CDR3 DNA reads TGTGCCAGCAGCCAAATCAGGCAGAAAGAGACCCAGTACTTC. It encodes CASSQIRQKETQYF.